The present T cell receptor (beta chain) was sequenced within a study of blood T cell repertoires in COVID-19. In the study overall: Samples came from the United States, Italy and Spain, spanning acute and convalescent COVID-19. T cells, B-cell-depleted T cells, or PBMCs provided the cDNA or gDNA that served as material.

Trimming left V 1 base short and J 7 bases short, with 5 bases between. Germline V gives CDR1 LNHNV, CDR2 YYDKDF (reference sequence). CDR3 length: 13 residues. Original handling: Reference gene primer amplification gave estimated nucleated cell counts. This table comes from immunoSEQ multiplex PCR, and its TCRdb copy is limited to in-frame clones, with some not included. That table gives V, J and clone size, and the DNA gave D and trimming. The sample includes about 65,000 clones, more than 90% of them seen just once. The sample consisted of peripheral blood. The source is a man aged 60 to 69 with acute or convalescent COVID-19. The chain has TRBV15 and TRBJ1-6; D is undetermined. DNA of the CDR3: TGTGCCACCAGCAGAGGGGCAAATTCACCCCTCCACTTT. This gives the protein CATSRGANSPLHF. Based on the CDR3 plus reference TRBV15 and TRBJ1-6, the full variable domain is DAMVIQNPRYQVTQFGKPVTLSCSQTLNHNVMYWYQQKSSQAPKLLFHYYDKDFNNEADTPDNFQSRRPNTSFCFLDIRSPGLGDTAMYLCATSRGANSPLHFGNGTRLTVT.